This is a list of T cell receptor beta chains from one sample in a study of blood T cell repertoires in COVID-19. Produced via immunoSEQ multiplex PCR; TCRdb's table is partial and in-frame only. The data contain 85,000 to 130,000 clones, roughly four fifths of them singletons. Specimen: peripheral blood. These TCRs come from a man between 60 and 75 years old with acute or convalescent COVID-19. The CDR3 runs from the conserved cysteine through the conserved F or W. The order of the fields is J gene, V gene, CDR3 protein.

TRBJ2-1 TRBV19 CASSVTSGPYNEQFF
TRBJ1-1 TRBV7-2 CASSSVQGAGTEAFF
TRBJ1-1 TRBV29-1 CSVEGHRGTEAFF
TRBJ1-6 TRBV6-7 CASSYPPGVRTPLHF
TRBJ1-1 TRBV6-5 CASSYSRYSDTEAFF
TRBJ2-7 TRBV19 CASSNQQATSSYEQYF
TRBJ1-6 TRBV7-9 CASSSTGQSSSYNSPLHF
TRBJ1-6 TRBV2 CASSWGQGAGSPLHF
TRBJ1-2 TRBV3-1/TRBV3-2 CASSQGAPGGYTF
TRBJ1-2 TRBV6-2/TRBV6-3 CASSYQAGANYGYTF
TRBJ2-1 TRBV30 CAAGEGQLYNEQFF
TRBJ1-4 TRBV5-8 CASSLESGGWTATNEKLFF
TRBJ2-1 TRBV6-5 CASSSQTSGGLYEQFF
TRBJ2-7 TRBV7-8 CASSRTRSYEQYF
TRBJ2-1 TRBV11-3 CASSSTGDYNEQFF
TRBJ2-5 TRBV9 CASSVWQGPQETQYF
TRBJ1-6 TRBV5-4 CASSFPGQGPLSIHF
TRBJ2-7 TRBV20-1 CSASRLGGWGGGRFNEQYF
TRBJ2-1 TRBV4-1 CASSRPGGKYNEQFF
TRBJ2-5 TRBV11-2 CASSLDGGKETQYF
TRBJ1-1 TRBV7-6 CASSSGQGTRTTEAFF
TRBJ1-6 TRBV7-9 CASSLFSGKAPLHF
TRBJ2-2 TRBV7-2 CASSLRDRTNTGELFF
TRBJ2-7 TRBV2 CASSPSRGGSYEQYF
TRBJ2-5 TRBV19 CASSIVAGPKETQYF
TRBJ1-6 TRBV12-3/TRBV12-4 CASSQGPSPLHF
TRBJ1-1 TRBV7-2 CASSLGQIMNTEAFF
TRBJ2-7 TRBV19 CASSRQWGSYEQYF
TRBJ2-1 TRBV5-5 CASLPSSYNEQFF
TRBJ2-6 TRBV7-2 CASSFFLSGANVLTF
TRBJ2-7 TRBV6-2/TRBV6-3 CASSYSFGTSGSYEQYF
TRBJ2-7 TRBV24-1 CATSDHYEQYF
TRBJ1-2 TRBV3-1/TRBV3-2 CASSPRTGGGGYTF
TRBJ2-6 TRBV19 CASTPQGTINSGANVLTF
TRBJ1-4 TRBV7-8 CASSLVGGSATNEKLFF
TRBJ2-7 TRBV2 CASSEALGTGGYEQYF
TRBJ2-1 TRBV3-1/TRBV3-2 CASSQLAGTIYNEQFF
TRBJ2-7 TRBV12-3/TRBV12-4 CATGQGYEQYF
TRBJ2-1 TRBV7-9 CASSPRTGYNEQFF
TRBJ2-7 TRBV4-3 CASSRIAGGSYEQYF
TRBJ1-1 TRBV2 CAFKSRSLLLNTEAFF